The TCR beta chain described here comes from a study of blood T cells in healthy people across ages. V lost 1 base and J lost 4; bases outside the gene matches: 9. The germline gives CDR1 LGHDT, CDR2 YNNKEL (reference sequence). This CDR3 is built from 17 residues. Together with a sample-barcoded 5' primer, a J-beta primer mix was included in a second PCR lasting roughly 6 to 12 cycles. Tagging of each cDNA molecule was performed by a template-switch adaptor with 12 random nucleotides. TCRdb used MiXCR to reprocess the 5' RACE reads, holding one entry per CDR3 protein. Of hundreds of thousands of distinct CDR3 sequences listed, about 43% are singletons. Study-wide findings and caveats: As age increased, TCR beta diversity per million T cells fell in a roughly linear fashion.

In regard to this clonotype: The target antigen is unknown.

The chain combines TRBV3-1 with TRBJ2-1; 8 bases are shared with TRBD2. The TCR sequence derives from an elderly man in good health. Input material: blood. CDR3 in amino acids: CASSQVGAGVDYNEQFF. In DNA, the CDR3 is TGTGCCAGCAGCCAAGTCGGAGCGGGGGTGGATTACAATGAGCAGTTCTTC.